One sample yielded the 21 T cell receptor beta chains listed below, sequenced in a study of early T cells in non-severe SARS-CoV-2 infection. MiXCR was run by TCRdb on the 5' RACE reads, yielding one entry per CDR3 protein. The profile shows some 57,000 distinct CDR3 sequences, approximately 8% of them singletons. Material: whole blood. Receptors originate from an adult who was a healthcare worker with PCR-confirmed SARS-CoV-2 infection or an uninfected control (not recorded which).

This clonotype appeared a few times. V usage is TRBV3-1 and J usage is TRBJ2-1; D is uncertain. Trimming cost V 2 bases and J 8 bases, with 10 bases left between them. The CDR3 contains 13 residues. The germline CDR1 and CDR2 sequences are LGHDT and YNNKEL (reference sequence). The CDR3: CASSQNTFDEQFF. The CDR3 nucleotides are TGTGCCAGCAGCCAAAACACCTTCGATGAGCAGTTCTTC.

The rearrangement uses TRBV7-2 and TRBJ2-2; 7 bases line up with TRBD1. The J segment lost 6 bases and the V segment lost 3 bases, leaving 4 bases of the junction unmatched. CDR3 length: 14 amino acids. In germline, CDR1 is SGHTA, CDR2 FQGNSA. The CDR3 reads CASSLTGSAGELFF. CDR3 nucleotide sequence: TGTGCCAGCAGCTTGACAGGGTCCGCCGGGGAGCTGTTTTTT.

The V gene is TRBV11-2, the J gene TRBJ2-1; TRBD2 aligns across 8 bases. CDR1 and CDR2 from the germline V gene are SGHAT and FQNNGV. V trimming: 5 bases; J trimming: 9 bases; junction bases outside the gene matches: 0. CDR3 size: 11 residues. The DNA of the CDR3 is TGTGCCAGCAGCGCGGGGGGTGAGCAGTTCTTC. Translating it yields CASSAGGEQFF.

This clonotype was seen only a few times. The genes are TRBV3-1 and TRBJ2-1; no reliable D call. The V end lost 2 bases, the J end lost 7 bases, and 3 bases lay between the germline ends. Germline V gives CDR1 LGHDT, CDR2 YNNKEL (reference sequence). This CDR3 is built from 11 residues. The CDR3 here is CASSQLNEQFF. For the CDR3, the DNA is TGTGCCAGCAGCCAACTGAATGAGCAGTTCTTC.

The V and J genes are TRBV28 and TRBJ2-3, with 10 nucleotides matching TRBD1. Germline V gene lookup returns CDR1 MDHEN and CDR2 SYDVKM. The ends lost 6 bases at V and 2 bases at J; junction bases unmatched: 5. The CDR3 spans 15 residues. The DNA for the CDR3 is TGTGCCAGCAGAAGACAGGGGGCGAACACAGATACGCAGTATTTT. It specifies CASRRQGANTDTQYF.

This clonotype was observed at least ten times. V and J are TRBV3-1 and TRBJ2-7; TRBD1 agrees at 7 bases. This CDR3 is 14 amino acids long. Unmatched junction bases numbered 6, after V lost 4 bases and J lost 3 bases. Germline V gene data show CDR1 as LGHDT and CDR2 as YNNKEL (reference sequence). CDR3 loop: CASSPRQGYYEQYF. Written as DNA, the CDR3 is TGTGCCAGCAGCCCGCGACAGGGTTACTACGAGCAGTACTTC.

This clonotype appeared a few times. The chain carries TRBV6-1 and TRBJ2-3; TRBD2 matches at 8 bases. The CDR3 loop spans 13 amino acids. Trimming removed 4 bases from V and 6 bases from J; junction bases left unmatched: 3. From germline, CDR1 is MNHNS and CDR2 SASEGT. The CDR3: CASSGRGGDTQYF. CDR3 in DNA: TGTGCCAGCAGTGGTCGGGGGGGCGATACGCAGTATTTT.

This clonotype was seen repeatedly, ten times or more. DNA of the CDR3: TGTGCCAGCTCACGCAATGACAGGTTACTTTCCTACGAGCAGTACTTC. Amino acid sequence: CASSRNDRLLSYEQYF. This chain uses TRBV18 with TRBJ2-7, with D tentatively TRBD1 (6 bases). Germline CDR1 KGHSH, CDR2 LQKENI. This CDR3 is 16 amino acids long. V shed 4 bases and J shed 1 base, with 17 bases lying between them.

There are many counts of this clonotype. The chain uses TRBV21-1 and TRBJ2-1; TRBD2, the table's D call, lacks a check against the DNA. TRBV21-1 is a pseudogene. CDR3 length equals 13 residues. Here the CDR3 reads CASRTSGSNEQFF. The CDR3 DNA reads TGTGCCAGCCGGACTAGCGGAAGTAATGAGCAGTTCTTC.

This clonotype occurred many times. The chain employs TRBV20-1 and TRBJ1-2, with D perhaps TRBD1 (5 bases). This CDR3 has 17 residues. Germline-derived CDR1 and CDR2 are DFQATT and SNEGSKA (reference sequence). The ends were cut back, 0 bases at V and 2 bases at J, with 19 bases in the middle. The CDR3 DNA sequence: TGCAGTGCTAGAGAGCTGAGGGTGGGGGTTACCAACTATGGCTACACCTTC. It encodes CSARELRVGVTNYGYTF.

This clonotype appeared many times. The chain employs TRBV20-1 and TRBJ2-3; maybe TRBD2 (5 bases). The CDR3 covers 14 residues. Germline CDR1 and CDR2: DFQATT and SNEGSKA (reference sequence). The V gene lost 0 bases and the J gene lost 1 base, with 8 bases spanning the gap. The CDR3 protein is CSARDSLGTDTQYF. The CDR3 coding sequence is TGCAGTGCTAGAGACTCACTAGGCACAGATACGCAGTATTTT.

This clonotype was recorded only once. V is TRBV20-1 and J is TRBJ2-6, with D tentatively TRBD1 or TRBD2 (6 bases each). In germline, CDR1 is DFQATT, CDR2 SNEGSKA (reference sequence). The germline V and J ends were trimmed by 0 bases and 4 bases, with 13 bases remaining between them. The CDR3 consists of 16 residues. The DNA of the CDR3 is TGCAGTGCTAGAGATGCTTCGGGGGCCGGGGCCAACGTCCTGACTTTC. The encoded protein is CSARDASGAGANVLTF.

The chain recombines TRBV27 with TRBJ2-7, with D tentatively TRBD1 or TRBD2 (6 bases each). Trimming took off 2 bases at V and 7 bases at J, with 15 bases between the two ends. The CDR3 contains 14 residues. Germline CDR1 MNHEY, CDR2 SMNVEV (reference sequence). For the CDR3, the DNA is TGTGCCAGCAGTTTAGGATCAGGGGCGGGGGAGCAGTACTTC. This gives the protein CASSLGSGAGEQYF.

This clonotype occurred many times. This rearrangement joins TRBV11-2 to TRBJ1-5, with no clear D. The germline V and J ends were trimmed by 0 bases and 5 bases, with 8 bases remaining between them. The CDR3 consists of 14 residues. Germline loops: CDR1 SGHAT, CDR2 FQNNGV. Here the CDR3 reads CASSLEAADQPQHF. The CDR3, as DNA: TGTGCCAGCAGCTTAGAGGCAGCCGATCAGCCCCAGCATTTT.

This clonotype was observed a few times. The chain combines TRBV10-1 with TRBJ1-1; D remains ambiguous. The CDR3 is made up of 13 amino acids. Trimming removed 1 base from V and 0 bases from J, with 3 bases in between. Germline V CDR1 and CDR2: WNHNN, SYGVQD (reference sequence). Written as DNA, the CDR3 is TGCGCCAGCAGTGAGTTTATGAACACTGAAGCTTTCTTT. It translates to CASSEFMNTEAFF.

The chain joins TRBV28 to TRBJ1-4, with D possibly matching TRBD1 (5 bases). Germline loops: CDR1 MDHEN, CDR2 SYDVKM. V was cut by 6 bases and J by 8 bases, with 16 bases left in between. The CDR3 runs to 14 residues. The CDR3: CASSLPGQGEKLFF. In DNA, the CDR3 is TGTGCCAGCAGCCTTCCAGGACAAGGCGAAAAACTGTTTTTT.

The chain employs TRBV3-1 and TRBJ2-3; D is unclear. V lost 0 bases and J 8 bases, leaving 12 bases between the germline ends. The CDR3 sequence is 14 residues long. CDR1 is LGHDT and CDR2 is YNNKEL in the germline V gene (reference sequence). The CDR3 nucleotides read TGTGCCAGCAGCCAAGATAAAGTGCGAGGTACGCAGTATTTT. Its protein product is CASSQDKVRGTQYF.

This clonotype occurred a few times. The V call is TRBV11-3, the J call TRBJ2-2; weak D call: TRBD1 (6 bases). Germline V lookup: CDR1 SGHNT, CDR2 YENEEA. The V end was cut by 5 bases, the J end by 4 bases, with 14 bases between. The CDR3 has 15 residues. The CDR3 loop reads CASSAPGAGTGELFF. The CDR3, as DNA: TGTGCCAGCAGCGCTCCAGGGGCGGGCACCGGGGAGCTGTTTTTT.

The gene calls are TRBV18 and TRBJ2-5; D is perhaps TRBD2 (6 bases). The CDR3 spans 15 residues. Germline-derived CDR1 and CDR2 are KGHSH and LQKENI. V shed 9 bases and J shed 5 bases, with 22 bases lying between them. CDR3: CASSHDGLALETQYF. The CDR3 DNA reads as TGTGCCAGTTCCCATGATGGGCTAGCGCTGGAGACCCAGTACTTC.

The rearrangement links TRBV15 to TRBJ1-5; TRBD1 agrees at 7 bases. CDR1 is LNHNV and CDR2 is YYDKDF in the germline V gene (reference sequence). The CDR3 is 13 residues long. The V gene end was trimmed by 8 bases and the J gene end by 7 bases; junction bases not matched to a gene: 8. CDR3 loop: CATGPGGWQPQHF. CDR3 nucleotides: TGTGCCACCGGCCCAGGGGGTTGGCAGCCCCAGCATTTT.

The chain uses TRBV7-2 and TRBJ2-7; D not resolved. The germline CDR1 and CDR2 sequences are SGHTA and FQGNSA. The CDR3 spans 12 residues. V lost 5 bases and J lost 0, with 5 bases in between. In DNA, the CDR3 is TGTGCCAGCAGCCCCCCCTCCTACGAGCAGTACTTC. Translated: CASSPPSYEQYF.